One and the same sample provided the 24 T cell receptor beta chains below, sequenced in a study of blood T cells in healthy people across ages. It was with a sample-barcoded 5' primer and a J-beta primer mix that a second PCR of about 6 to 12 cycles was run. TCRdb redid the calling of the 5' RACE reads with MiXCR, one entry per CDR3 protein. This sample carries around 1,500,000 distinct CDR3 sequences, 28% of them seen once, and the ten largest clones take 7% to 9%. The sample consisted of blood. These receptors all stem from a woman aged 25 to 39 in good health.

This clonotype came up a few times. This chain uses TRBV7-9 with TRBJ1-2; D is unclear. Germline loops: CDR1 SEHNR, CDR2 FQNEAQ (reference sequence). This CDR3 is built from 12 residues. V lost 4 bases and J lost 8, with 11 bases in between. The CDR3 DNA is TGTGCCAGCAGCTCCTCTAACGGGGGCTACACCTTC. Translating it yields CASSSSNGGYTF.

This clonotype was seen at least ten times. V and J are TRBV20-1 and TRBJ2-4; TRBD1 is a possible D gene (6 bases). Germline values: CDR1 DFQATT, CDR2 SNEGSKA (reference sequence). V was shortened by 4 bases and J by 0 bases, with 16 bases between the two germline ends. The CDR3 is 16 residues long. CDR3 protein: CSAIEGQGRAKNIQYF. DNA for the CDR3: TGCAGTGCTATCGAGGGGCAGGGGCGAGCCAAAAACATTCAGTACTTC.

This chain links TRBV2 with TRBJ2-2; 9 bases agree with TRBD2. From germline, CDR1 is SNHLY and CDR2 FYNNEI. This CDR3 comprises 15 residues. V lost 1 base to trimming and J lost 5 bases; unmatched junction nucleotides: 2. The DNA for the CDR3 is TGTGCCAGCAGTGAAGTCCTAGCGGGAACCGGGGAGCTGTTTTTT. Its protein is CASSEVLAGTGELFF.

This chain connects TRBV24-1 to TRBJ2-3; 7 bases agree with TRBD2. The CDR3 is 16 amino acids. The ends lost 4 bases at V and 0 bases at J; junction bases unmatched: 6. The germline CDR1 and CDR2 sequences are KGHDR and SFDVKD. The CDR3 coding sequence is TGTGCCACCAGTGACCCGACTAGCCCGAGCACAGATACGCAGTATTTT. It is translated as CATSDPTSPSTDTQYF.

V and J are TRBV20-1 and TRBJ2-5; 10 bases agree with TRBD1. The CDR3 runs 15 residues. CDR1 is DFQATT, CDR2 SNEGSKA, per germline (reference sequence). V lost 4 bases to trimming and J lost 4 bases; unmatched junction nucleotides: 9. CDR3 sequence: CSAMIGTGVLETQYF. The CDR3 DNA is TGCAGTGCTATGATCGGGACAGGGGTTTTAGAGACCCAGTACTTC.

This clonotype was seen a handful of times. The CDR3 DNA reads as TGTGCCAGCAGCTTCCTAACTAGAACCGGGCAGTACTTC. Its translation: CASSFLTRTGQYF. This chain joins TRBV7-2 and TRBJ2-7, with D possibly matching TRBD2 (5 bases). Germline V lookup: CDR1 SGHTA, CDR2 FQGNSA. V gave up 3 bases and J gave up 9 bases, with 15 bases separating them. This CDR3 is 13 amino acids long. The complete variable domain, with remaining parts taken from reference TRBV7-2 and TRBJ2-7, reads GAGVSQSPSNKVTEKGKDVELRCDPISGHTALYWYRQSLGQGLEFLIYFQGNSAPDKSGLPSDRFSAERTGGSVSTLTIQRTQQEDSAVYLCASSFLTRTGQYFGPGTRLTVT.

V usage is TRBV27 and J usage is TRBJ1-2, with TRBD1 matching 8 bases. This CDR3 region has 14 residues. V was pared by 3 bases and J by 8 bases, with 8 bases of the junction left unmatched. Germline CDR1 is MNHEY and CDR2 is SMNVEV (reference sequence). The CDR3 DNA is TGTGCCAGCAGTTTTGACAGGGGTTCTGGGGGCTACACCTTC. This sequence encodes CASSFDRGSGGYTF.

This clonotype was observed a few times. This chain joins TRBV15 and TRBJ2-7, with a tentative D call TRBD1 (6 bases). Germline values: CDR1 LNHNV, CDR2 YYDKDF (reference sequence). Deletions cut 1 base from V and 0 bases from J, with 10 bases between. This CDR3 comprises 15 residues. CDR3 protein: CATSRGRGGSYEQYF. The CDR3 DNA reads TGTGCCACCAGCAGAGGGCGAGGGGGCTCCTACGAGCAGTACTTC.

This clonotype was counted at least ten times. The V and J genes are TRBV29-1 and TRBJ2-1; no definite D call. The V end lost 3 bases, the J end lost 10 bases, and 1 base lay between the germline ends. Germline V lookup: CDR1 SQVTM, CDR2 ANQGSEA. This CDR3 region has 8 residues. The CDR3 sequence: CSVDEQFF. The CDR3 nucleotides read TGCAGCGTTGACGAGCAGTTCTTC.

This chain joins TRBV20-1 and TRBJ1-2; D gene unclear. Trimming took off 1 base at V and 2 bases at J, with 11 bases between the two ends. Germline V gives CDR1 DFQATT, CDR2 SNEGSKA (reference sequence). The CDR3 loop spans 14 amino acids. CDR3 residues: CSARVEMGNYGYTF. The CDR3 DNA follows: TGCAGTGCTAGAGTAGAGATGGGGAACTATGGCTACACCTTC.

About this clonotype itself: A much larger clone lies a single base off, so this may be a read error. The gene calls are TRBV20-1 and TRBJ2-1; D possibly corresponds to TRBD1 (5 bases). The CDR3 runs 13 residues. V was clipped by 6 bases and J by 10 bases, with 19 bases between them. Germline-derived CDR1 and CDR2 are DFQATT and SNEGSKA (reference sequence). Written as DNA, the CDR3 is TGCAGTGCCATGGAGCAGGGATATTACGAGCAGTTCTTC. Translating it yields CSAMEQGYYEQFF.

As concerns this clonotype: Just one base apart from a much larger clone, this may be a read error. This chain links TRBV20-1 with TRBJ2-3; no firm D call. Trimming pared 5 bases from V and 2 bases from J, leaving 23 bases between. This CDR3 is 17 amino acids long. Germline V lookup: CDR1 DFQATT, CDR2 SNEGSKA (reference sequence). The CDR3 sequence is CSALEFSQLYTTDTQYF. The CDR3 DNA is TGCAGTGCTCTCGAATTCAGTCAGTTGTATACCACAGATACGCAGTATTTT.

This sequence joins TRBV7-2 and TRBJ2-5; a possible D gene is TRBD2 (5 bases). Germline assignment: CDR1 SGHTA and CDR2 FQGNSA. Trimming took off 5 bases at V and 1 base at J, with 11 bases between the two ends. The CDR3 has 14 amino acids. CDR3 in DNA: TGTGCCAGCAGCCGAGAGCGGCTCCAAGAGACCCAGTACTTC. This gives the protein CASSRERLQETQYF.

This chain connects TRBV4-1 to TRBJ2-1; D is ambiguous. Trimming shortened V by 3 bases and J by 0 bases, and 9 bases separated the two germline ends. Germline CDR1 and CDR2: MGHRA and YSYEKL. The CDR3 contains 15 residues. CDR3 nucleotides: TGCGCCAGCAGCCAGTGGCAGGTCTCCTACAATGAGCAGTTCTTC. Residues: CASSQWQVSYNEQFF.

This clonotype has a count of ten or more. The rearrangement uses TRBV12-3 or TRBV12-4 and TRBJ2-7; D is perhaps TRBD1 (5 bases). The germline V and J ends were trimmed by 3 bases and 3 bases, with 15 bases remaining between them. This CDR3 has 15 residues. Here the CDR3 DNA reads TGTGCCAGCAGTTTTACCGACAGCCCGAACTACGAGCAGTACTTC. Its protein is CASSFTDSPNYEQYF.

The CDR3 DNA is TGCGCCAGCAGCGTACTAGCGGGGGCGGGAAATGAGCAGTTCTTC. Residues: CASSVLAGAGNEQFF. The chain employs TRBV5-1 and TRBJ2-1; 11 bases fit TRBD2. The CDR3 totals 15 residues. CDR1 is SGHRS, CDR2 YFSETQ, per germline. The V and J ends lost 4 bases and 7 bases, in that order; junction bases with no gene match: 7.

This clonotype has a handful of counts. The CDR3 DNA reads TGCAGTGCTAGAGAGGGGACAGTGGTTGAAAAACTGTTTTTT. This sequence encodes CSAREGTVVEKLFF. This chain joins TRBV20-1 and TRBJ1-4; TRBD1 matches at 7 bases. CDR1 is DFQATT, CDR2 SNEGSKA, per germline (reference sequence). V shed 0 bases, J shed 7 bases, and the junction held 5 bases outside the gene matches. The CDR3 is 14 amino acids.

This clonotype has ten or more counts. This sequence joins TRBV2 and TRBJ2-4; D is possibly TRBD2 (5 bases). V dropped 2 bases and J dropped 6 bases, with 11 bases sitting between them. This CDR3 is built from 14 residues. CDR1 is SNHLY, CDR2 FYNNEI, per germline. CDR3 nucleotide sequence: TGTGCCAGCAGTGAACAGGCGGCGGGAAACATTCAGTACTTC. Protein: CASSEQAAGNIQYF.

This clonotype has only a few counts. This chain uses TRBV28 with TRBJ1-1, with D unclear. Germline assignment: CDR1 MDHEN and CDR2 SYDVKM. The CDR3 length is 12 residues. V lost 2 bases, J lost 5 bases, and 6 bases lay in between. The CDR3 protein is CASSLRRTEAFF. The CDR3 nucleotides read TGTGCCAGCAGTTTAAGGAGGACTGAAGCTTTCTTT.

This clonotype was observed many times. A junction end diverges from the germline sequence, so it may reflect a read error. This chain connects TRBV4-1 to TRBJ2-5, with D possibly being TRBD2 (5 bases). CDR3 size: 13 residues. The germline CDR1 and CDR2 sequences are MGHRA and YSYEKL. The DNA of the CDR3 is TGTGCCAGCAGTCGCGGGCCCCAAGAGACCCAGTACTTC. Its translation is CASSRGPQETQYF.

The chain recombines TRBV7-3 with TRBJ2-2; D remains unclear. V lost 4 bases and J lost 3, with 12 bases in between. CDR3 length: 15 residues. Germline CDR1 and CDR2: SGHTA and FQGTGA. The CDR3: CASSSNVGYTGELFF. For the CDR3, the DNA is TGTGCCAGCAGCTCCAATGTGGGGTACACCGGGGAGCTGTTTTTT.

This clonotype was seen ten or more times. J is TRBJ2-5 and V is TRBV6-5, with D possibly TRBD2 on 7 matching bases. The CDR3 is made up of 15 amino acids. Germline V lookup: CDR1 MNHEY, CDR2 SVGAGI. V lost 5 bases and J 2 bases, leaving 15 bases between the germline ends. CDR3 in DNA: TGTGCCAGCAGTCTGGAGGGAGGGGGGCAAGAGACCCAGTACTTC. Translating gives CASSLEGGGQETQYF.

This clonotype was observed at least ten times. This sequence joins TRBV7-2 and TRBJ2-5; TRBD2 agrees at 11 bases. Germline V CDR1 and CDR2: SGHTA, FQGNSA. V was pared by 1 base and J by 4 bases, with 5 bases of the junction left unmatched. The CDR3 runs 16 residues. The CDR3 sequence: CASSLVLAGGAETQYF. CDR3 in DNA: TGTGCCAGCAGCTTAGTGCTAGCGGGAGGTGCAGAGACCCAGTACTTC. Variable domain in full (rest from reference TRBV7-2 and TRBJ2-5): GAGVSQSPSNKVTEKGKDVELRCDPISGHTALYWYRQSLGQGLEFLIYFQGNSAPDKSGLPSDRFSAERTGGSVSTLTIQRTQQEDSAVYLCASSLVLAGGAETQYFGPGTRLLVL.

This clonotype has ten or more counts. The J gene is TRBJ2-2, the V gene TRBV7-6; tentatively, D is TRBD2 (5 bases). This CDR3 has 16 residues. Per the germline V gene, CDR1 is SGHVS and CDR2 is FNYEAQ. V lost 5 bases, J lost 0 bases, and 13 bases lay in between. In DNA form, the CDR3 reads TGTGCCAGCAGCCCTGGAGGTTCCGCGAACACCGGGGAGCTGTTTTTT. It specifies CASSPGGSANTGELFF.